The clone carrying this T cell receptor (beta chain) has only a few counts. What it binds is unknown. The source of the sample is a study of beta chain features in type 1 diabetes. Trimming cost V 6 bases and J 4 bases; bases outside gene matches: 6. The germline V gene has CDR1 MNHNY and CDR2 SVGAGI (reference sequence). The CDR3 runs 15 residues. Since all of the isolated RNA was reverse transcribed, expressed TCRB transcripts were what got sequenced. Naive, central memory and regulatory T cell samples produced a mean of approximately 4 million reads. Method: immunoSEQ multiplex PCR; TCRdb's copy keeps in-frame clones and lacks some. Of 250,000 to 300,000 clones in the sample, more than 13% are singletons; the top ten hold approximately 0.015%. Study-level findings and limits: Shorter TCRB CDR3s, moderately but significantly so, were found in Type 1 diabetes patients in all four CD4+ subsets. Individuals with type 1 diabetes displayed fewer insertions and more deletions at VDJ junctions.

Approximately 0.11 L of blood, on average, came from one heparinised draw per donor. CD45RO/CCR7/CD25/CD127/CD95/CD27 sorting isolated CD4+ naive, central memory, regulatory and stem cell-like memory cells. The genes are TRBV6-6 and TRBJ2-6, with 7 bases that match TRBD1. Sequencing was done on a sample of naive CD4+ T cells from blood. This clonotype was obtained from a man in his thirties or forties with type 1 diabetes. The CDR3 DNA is TGTGCCAGCAGAGACAGGGCGTCGGGGGCCAACGTCCTGACTTTC. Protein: CASRDRASGANVLTF.